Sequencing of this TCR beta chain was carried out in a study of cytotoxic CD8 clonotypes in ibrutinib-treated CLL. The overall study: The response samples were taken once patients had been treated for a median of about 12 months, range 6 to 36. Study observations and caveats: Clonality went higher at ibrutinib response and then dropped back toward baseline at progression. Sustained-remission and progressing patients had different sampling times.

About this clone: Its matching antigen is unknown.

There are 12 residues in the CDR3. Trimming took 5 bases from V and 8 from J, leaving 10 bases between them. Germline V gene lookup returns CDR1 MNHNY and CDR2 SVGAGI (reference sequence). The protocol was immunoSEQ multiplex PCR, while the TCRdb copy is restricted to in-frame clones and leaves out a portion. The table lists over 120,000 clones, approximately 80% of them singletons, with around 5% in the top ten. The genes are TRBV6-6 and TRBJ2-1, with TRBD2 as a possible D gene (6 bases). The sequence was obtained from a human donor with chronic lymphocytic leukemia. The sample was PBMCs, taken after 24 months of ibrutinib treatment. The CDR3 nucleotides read TGTGCCAGCAGTCCCAGGGAGGATGAGCAGTTCTTC. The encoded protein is CASSPREDEQFF.